This T cell receptor beta chain is drawn from a study of shared clonotypes between healthy human individuals. Comment on this clone: Its antigen is unknown.

The data were produced by immunoSEQ multiplex PCR, yet TCRdb's version contains in-frame clones alone and is incomplete. The repertoire holds some 2,500,000 clones, with 93% as singletons. The CDR3 has 14 residues. With 5 bases removed from V and 0 bases from J, the gap between germline ends came to 11 bases. Germline CDR1 is SEHNR and CDR2 is FQNEAQ (reference sequence). General study results and limits: The small donor group covered limited genetic and exposure diversity. Depth was large, yet rarefaction showed that sorted-subset sequencing was incomplete.

The V and J genes are TRBV7-9 and TRBJ2-7; perhaps TRBD2 as D (5 bases). The sequence was collected from a man aged 18 to 35 in good health. Some clones in this sample may be carry-over from other donors' samples. Sequenced sample: naive CD4+ T cells from PBMCs. Subset: CD45RA+ positively selected. DNA for the CDR3: TGTGCCAGCAGCCTCGGGATTCCCTCCTACGAGCAGTACTTC. This sequence encodes CASSLGIPSYEQYF.